This T cell receptor beta chain was recovered during a study of regulatory T cells in long-lasting Graves disease. Notes on this clonotype: A much bigger clone sits one base away, suggesting this may be a read error.

Arm-PCR of CDR3 regions with iRepertoire HTBI primers generated TCR beta libraries. TCRdb reanalysed the multiplex PCR reads using MiXCR and keeps one entry per CDR3 protein. The sample has approximately 560,000 distinct CDR3 sequences, about 16% seen once; the top ten hold approximately 12%. Time point here: newly diagnosed GD, antithyroid drugs for less than 3 months. Isolated PBMC RNA provided the starting material for the TCR library. Patients all came to the study from an endocrinology department in Xi'an, China. The germline V gene has CDR1 DFQATT and CDR2 SNEGSKA (reference sequence). Trimming took 6 bases from V and 2 from J; bases not matched to a gene: 9. The CDR3 covers 15 residues. This same sample was also taken into another study, of T cells in Graves' hyperthyroidism and ophthalmopathy.

The source is a man between 18 and 29 years old with Graves disease. Source: peripheral blood mononuclear cells (PBMCs), taken at new diagnosis, from a patient treated with antithyroid drugs. The genes are TRBV20-1 and TRBJ2-1; 8 bases map to TRBD1. The CDR3 here is CSALSGGQAYNEQFF. DNA of the CDR3: TGCAGTGCGCTTTCAGGGGGACAGGCCTACAATGAGCAGTTCTTC.